This T cell receptor (beta chain) was sequenced in a study of shared clonotypes between healthy human individuals. Naivety among CD8 cells was defined by CD45RO negativity and positive CCR7 selection, thereby excluding terminally differentiated effector memory CD45RA+ cells. TCRdb keeps only in-frame clones here, not all; method: immunoSEQ multiplex PCR. The sample records roughly 570,000 clones, nearly 98% being singletons. This CDR3 is built from 17 residues. Trimming shortened V by 0 bases and J by 5 bases, and 19 bases separated the two germline ends. CDR1 and CDR2 from the germline V gene are LGHNA and YNFKEQ.

The sequenced material came from naive CD8+ T cells sorted from blood. This TCR derives from a man aged 30 to 39 in good health. This rearrangement joins TRBV4-2 to TRBJ1-1, with a tentative D call TRBD1 (6 bases). Here the CDR3 reads CASSQDRRGPGWTEAFF. The CDR3 region has the DNA TGTGCCAGCAGCCAAGATCGGCGGGGGCCAGGTTGGACTGAAGCTTTCTTT.